This is a list of T cell receptor beta chains from one sample in a study of blood T cell repertoires in COVID-19. Here immunoSEQ multiplex PCR was the method, and the copy in TCRdb shows in-frame clones only, minus some. The sample consists of some 94,000 clones, approximately 87% of them appearing once. Sequenced sample: peripheral blood. The receptors come from a human donor in a cohort sampled during active COVID-19. Both conserved end residues are part of each CDR3. The D gene is left open where the match is weak. Clone size is stated in some rows and not others, as once, few, many or a class when expanded.

j_gene: TRBJ2-7; d_gene: TRBD2; len: 16; v_gene: TRBV10-3; abundance: .; CDR3aa: CAISESSGRAGAEQYF; CDR3nt: TGTGCCATCAGTGAGTCTAGCGGGAGGGCCGGGGCCGAGCAGTACTTC
j_gene: TRBJ1-4; d_gene: .; len: 14; v_gene: TRBV30; abundance: .; CDR3aa: CAWSTGWAGEKLFF; CDR3nt: TGTGCCTGGAGTACAGGGTGGGCTGGGGAAAAACTGTTTTTT
j_gene: TRBJ1-1; d_gene: TRBD1; len: 14; v_gene: TRBV3-1/TRBV3-2; abundance: .; CDR3aa: CASSQRQGSTEAFF; CDR3nt: TGTGCCAGCAGCCAAAGACAGGGCTCCACTGAAGCTTTCTTT
j_gene: TRBJ2-3; d_gene: .; len: 15; v_gene: TRBV7-7; abundance: .; CDR3aa: CASSEAFTSTDTQYF; CDR3nt: TGTGCCAGCAGCGAGGCGTTTACTAGCACAGATACGCAGTATTTT
j_gene: TRBJ2-7; d_gene: .; len: 14; v_gene: TRBV25-1; abundance: once; CDR3aa: CASTHTPLGRGQYF; CDR3nt: TGTGCCAGCACTCATACCCCCCTCGGGCGGGGGCAGTACTTC
j_gene: TRBJ2-1; d_gene: .; len: 16; v_gene: TRBV11-2; abundance: .; CDR3aa: CASTVRERRPYNEQFF; CDR3nt: TGTGCCAGCACCGTCCGGGAGCGCAGGCCCTACAATGAGCAGTTCTTC
j_gene: TRBJ1-2; d_gene: TRBD1; len: 14; v_gene: TRBV28; abundance: .; CDR3aa: CASRELGGEEEHTF; CDR3nt: TGTGCCAGCAGGGAGCTAGGGGGCGAAGAAGAGCACACCTTC
j_gene: TRBJ2-2; d_gene: .; len: 16; v_gene: TRBV28; abundance: .; CDR3aa: CASSHGGAGVTGELFF; CDR3nt: TGTGCCAGCAGTCATGGGGGGGCAGGGGTCACCGGGGAGCTGTTTTTT
j_gene: TRBJ1-1; d_gene: TRBD1; len: 15; v_gene: TRBV28; abundance: .; CDR3aa: CASSFGTDTYPEAFF; CDR3nt: TGTGCCAGCAGTTTCGGGACAGATACCTATCCTGAAGCTTTCTTT
j_gene: TRBJ2-5; d_gene: TRBD2; len: 15; v_gene: TRBV24-1; abundance: once; CDR3aa: CATSERGGVGETQYF; CDR3nt: TGTGCCACCAGTGAACGGGGAGGGGTGGGAGAGACCCAGTACTTC
j_gene: TRBJ2-7; d_gene: TRBD1; len: 14; v_gene: TRBV5-8; abundance: many; CDR3aa: CASRSGQGMYEQYF; CDR3nt: TGTGCCAGCAGATCGGGACAGGGAATGTACGAGCAGTACTTC
j_gene: TRBJ2-7; d_gene: TRBD2; len: 15; v_gene: TRBV19; abundance: medium-sized; CDR3aa: CASSILAGSSYEQYF; CDR3nt: TGTGCCAGTAGTATTCTAGCGGGGAGCTCCTACGAGCAGTACTTC
j_gene: TRBJ1-6; d_gene: .; len: 17; v_gene: TRBV6-4; abundance: .; CDR3aa: CASYEQGLSSYNSPLHF; CDR3nt: TGTGCCAGCTACGAACAGGGCCTCAGCTCCTATAATTCACCCCTCCACTTT
j_gene: TRBJ2-5; d_gene: .; len: 14; v_gene: TRBV2; abundance: .; CDR3aa: CASNPGLGIETQYF; CDR3nt: TGTGCCAGCAACCCGGGACTGGGGATAGAGACCCAGTACTTC
j_gene: TRBJ1-1; d_gene: .; len: 14; v_gene: TRBV27; abundance: .; CDR3aa: CASSFGGLSTEAFF; CDR3nt: TGTGCCAGCAGTTTTGGGGGGTTGAGCACTGAAGCTTTCTTT